Detailed here is one TCR beta chain. The clone's antigen remains unknown. No qualities accompany the bases; no much larger clone lies one base away. The data belong to a study of T cells after yellow fever vaccination (dated 2019 in TCRdb). For context, the study as a whole: Libraries from fractions with low cell numbers were prepared with the SMART-Seq v4 Ultra Low Input RNA kit. To track T-cell clones before and after primary and booster YFV17D yellow fever vaccination, bulk TCR alpha and beta repertoires were sequenced longitudinally. Two healthy male donors, one aged 18 to 30 and one aged 30 to 39 years, were included in the cohort. Blood samples were taken at several timepoints before and after primary and secondary immunization, and bulk PBMC replicates and cell subsets were isolated.

Here is what the overall study found, with its caveats: Compared with the primary T-cell response, the secondary T-cell response was faster but weaker, reaching its peak on day 5 rather than on day 15. Only a couple of donors were included in the study, so the extent to which the findings can be generalized is limited. Most clones expanded after primary vaccination were re-detected after the booster (about 95% of CD4 and about 88% of CD8), suggesting broad memory maintenance. A small share of clonotypes occurred in both CD4 and CD8 compartments, likely arising from convergent recombination. FACS-sorted repertoires could contain abundant contaminating clonotypes from the bulk population, so computational filtering was required.

TCR cDNA was synthesized by 5'RACE template switching, through which a universal primer site and unique molecular identifiers were introduced. Priming for cDNA synthesis came from both the TCR alpha and TCR beta constant segments. Libraries were amplified in two PCR steps, with sample barcodes and sequencing adapters added in the second step. Sequencing of the libraries was done on either Illumina HiSeq 2500 (2x100 bp) or NovaSeq (2x150 bp). Regarding the original processing steps: MIGEC was used to demultiplex reads and collapse the reads into UMI consensus sequences, and MiXCR was used for V(D)J alignment. Vaccine-responding clonotypes were defined with edgeR using replicate PBMC samples, requiring FDR below 0.01 and a log2 fold change above 5 up to day 15. Each bulk clonotype received a CD4 or CD8 identity based on whether the sequenced CD4 or CD8 repertoire contained that clonotype at higher abundance. Starting from the raw public reads, TCRdb applied fastp trimming at Q25, assembled clones with MiXCR and retained in-frame beta chains. Each entry is one CDR3 protein sequence, shown with its most common DNA and genes. The V and J calls were not made by the authors but by TCRdb's processing. This sample comprises some 350,000 distinct CDR3 sequences, roughly 6.1% of them detected only once. The ten largest clones capture over 14% of the sample.

Sample treatment or condition, as interpreted from the label and publication: live attenuated yellow fever vaccine strain. Two biological replicates of bulk PBMCs were collected at each blood-draw timepoint. PBMCs were isolated from peripheral blood using a standard Ficoll-Paque protocol. TriZol was used to extract RNA from bulk PBMCs, CD4 and CD8 fractions, and dextramer-positive and dextramer-negative fractions. This receptor was obtained from a man aged 25-40 years who received the YFV17D yellow fever vaccine. The sequences come from PBMCs, collected 5 days after the yellow fever booster vaccination.

The sequenced DNA is TGTGCCAGCAGCTTACGGGCGTGGGGAGCGGGAGTCGGGGAGCTGTTTTTT. Its coded protein is CASSLRAWGAGVGELFF. This receptor chain uses TRBV11-2 and TRBJ2-2; TRBD2 fits 8 bases in the junction. In the germline V gene, CDR1 corresponds to SGHAT and CDR2 to FQNNGV. From the cysteine through the phenylalanine, the CDR3 covers 17 amino acids. The sequence is cut down to CDR3 DNA, 51 bases in frame from base 1. Trimming leaves V shorter by 2 bases and J shorter by 7 bases, with the junction holding 12 bases beyond the gene matches. The CDR3, completed at both ends by the reference TRBV11-2 and TRBJ2-2 genes, gives the full variable domain EAGVAQSPRYKIIEKRQSVAFWCNPISGHATLYWYQQILGQGPKLLIQFQNNGVVDDSQLPKDRFSAERLKGVDSTLKIQPAKLEDSAVYLCASSLRAWGAGVGELFFGEGSRLTVL.